Listed here are 29 T cell receptor beta chains from one sample, sequenced in a study of T cell responses to AZD1222 COVID-19 vaccine. Clones were read by immunoSEQ multiplex PCR, and TCRdb kept only the in-frame ones, dropping some. The sample has 120,000 to 150,000 clones; approximately 88% are singletons. Sequencing used peripheral blood, obtained 28 days after the second dose of the MenACWY control vaccine. Source of these receptors: an adult who received the MenACWY meningococcal vaccine as a control.

This clone was detected only once. The rearrangement uses TRBV7-6 and TRBJ1-4; D gene ambiguous. The CDR3 is 14 amino acids. Germline V gene lookup returns CDR1 SGHVS and CDR2 FNYEAQ. The V gene lost 1 base and the J gene lost 10 bases, with 13 bases spanning the gap. CDR3: CASSLVRGGGKLFF. For the CDR3, the DNA is TGTGCCAGCAGCTTAGTTCGAGGAGGCGGAAAACTGTTTTTT.

This clone was seen only once. This chain uses TRBV6-6 with TRBJ2-3, with no clear D. The CDR3 consists of 13 residues. The ends were cut back, 2 bases at V and 5 bases at J, with 8 bases in the middle. Germline CDR1 and CDR2: MNHNY and SVGAGI (reference sequence). The CDR3 bases are TGTGCCAGCAGTTACGTAGGGAAAGATACGCAGTATTTT. Its translation is CASSYVGKDTQYF.

The chain links TRBV6-1 to TRBJ1-4; D is perhaps TRBD1 (5 bases). The germline CDR1 and CDR2 sequences are MNHNS and SASEGT. The CDR3 totals 15 residues. The V end was cut by 2 bases, the J end by 7 bases, with 14 bases between. The CDR3 loop reads CASSEPRGGSEKLFF. The CDR3 DNA sequence: TGTGCCAGCAGTGAACCTCGCGGGGGAAGTGAAAAACTGTTTTTT.

This clone has just a few counts. V is TRBV2 and J is TRBJ1-3; D unresolved. Trimming shortened V by 6 bases and J by 0 bases, and 12 bases separated the two germline ends. Germline values: CDR1 SNHLY, CDR2 FYNNEI. The CDR3 sequence is 15 residues long. CDR3 bases: TGTGCCAGCAGGGGTACGGCCGCCTCTGGAAACACCATATATTTT. Protein sequence: CASRGTAASGNTIYF.

The chain is built from TRBV11-2 and TRBJ2-7; D is undetermined. Trimming pared 0 bases from V and 1 base from J, leaving 7 bases between. Germline V gene lookup returns CDR1 SGHAT and CDR2 FQNNGV. CDR3 length equals 14 residues. CDR3 sequence: CASSLDGGSYEQYF. As DNA, the CDR3 is TGTGCCAGCAGCTTAGACGGCGGATCCTACGAGCAGTACTTC.

The genes are TRBV27 and TRBJ1-5; 12 bases map to TRBD1. The junction had 10 bases not matched to a gene; V was cut back by 6 bases and J by 1 base. This CDR3 spans 18 amino acids. CDR1 is MNHEY and CDR2 is SMNVEV in the germline V gene (reference sequence). The CDR3: CASSRQGQGAASNQPQHF. The CDR3 bases are TGTGCCAGCAGCCGCCAGGGACAGGGGGCGGCGAGCAATCAGCCCCAGCATTTT.

The J gene is TRBJ1-1, the V gene TRBV14, with D hard to call. CDR1 is SGHDN and CDR2 is FVKESK in the germline V gene. V lost 0 bases and J lost 5, with 13 bases in between. This CDR3 has 15 residues. CDR3 sequence: CASSQEAAVGTEAFF. The CDR3 DNA reads as TGTGCCAGCAGCCAAGAAGCGGCAGTGGGGACTGAAGCTTTCTTT.

The rearrangement links TRBV4-3 to TRBJ1-1; no clear D. V shed 0 bases and J shed 12 bases, with 14 bases lying between them. This CDR3 has 13 amino acids. Germline CDR1 reads LGHNA; CDR2 reads YSLEER. The CDR3 DNA reads TGCGCCAGCAGCCAAGACCCCTCCGGGTTAACTTTCTTT. It yields the protein CASSQDPSGLTFF.

In this sample, this clone turned up once. This chain uses TRBV19 with TRBJ2-7; D is unclear. This CDR3 spans 15 amino acids. Trimming pared 3 bases from V and 2 bases from J, leaving 14 bases between. Germline V gives CDR1 LNHDA, CDR2 SQIVND (reference sequence). The CDR3 DNA sequence: TGTGCCAGTAGTATTGGGCAGGCGCTTACCTACGAGCAGTACTTC. It translates to CASSIGQALTYEQYF.

The chain recombines TRBV27 with TRBJ2-5, with 8 nucleotides matching TRBD1. Germline loops: CDR1 MNHEY, CDR2 SMNVEV (reference sequence). V lost 4 bases, J lost 4 bases, and 8 bases stayed unmatched. The CDR3 length is 15 residues. CDR3 sequence reads: CASSSLSDRVETQYF. CDR3 sequence (DNA): TGTGCCAGCAGTTCGCTATCGGACAGGGTAGAGACCCAGTACTTC.

In DNA form, the CDR3 reads TGTGCCAGCAGCCCTGGACCGGGACAGCTGAACATTCAGTACTTC. Protein sequence: CASSPGPGQLNIQYF. The chain has TRBV13 and TRBJ2-4, with 7 bases identical to TRBD1. The V and J ends lost 5 bases and 7 bases, in that order; junction bases with no gene match: 11. Germline lookup yields CDR1 PRHDT and CDR2 FYEKMQ (reference sequence). The CDR3 is 15 amino acids.

This clone was observed at least ten times. The V call is TRBV2, the J call TRBJ1-6, with 9 nucleotides matching TRBD1. V shed 8 bases, J shed 10 bases, and the junction held 12 bases outside the gene matches. CDR3 size: 15 residues. Germline V CDR1 and CDR2: SNHLY, FYNNEI. The chain's CDR3 is CASQRQGVEISPLHF. The CDR3 DNA is TGTGCCAGCCAAAGACAGGGGGTAGAGATCTCACCCCTCCACTTT.

This chain connects TRBV7-9 to TRBJ1-5; D is uncertain. Germline assignment: CDR1 SEHNR and CDR2 FQNEAQ (reference sequence). CDR3 size: 13 residues. Trimming stripped 6 bases from V and 2 bases from J, with 8 bases between. DNA for the CDR3: TGTGCCAGCAGTGAGGATGGCAATCAGCCCCAGCATTTT. Translation gives CASSEDGNQPQHF.

The V call is TRBV4-2, the J call TRBJ2-2, with a tentative D call TRBD2 (6 bases). The ends were cut back, 0 bases at V and 1 base at J, with 9 bases in the middle. Germline values: CDR1 LGHNA, CDR2 YNFKEQ. CDR3 size: 16 residues. CDR3 in DNA: TGTGCCAGCAGCCAAGAATCTAGCGAGAACACCGGGGAGCTGTTTTTT. Translation gives CASSQESSENTGELFF.

CDR3 sequence: CASSLGGVETQYF. CDR3 sequence (DNA): TGTGCCAGCAGTTTAGGCGGGGTAGAGACCCAGTACTTC. The genes are TRBV27 and TRBJ2-5; tentatively, D is TRBD2 (6 bases). CDR3 length equals 13 residues. CDR1 MNHEY and CDR2 SMNVEV come from the germline V gene (reference sequence). The germline V and J ends were trimmed by 2 bases and 4 bases, with 8 bases remaining between them.

CDR3 residues: CASSSRTGPYEQYF. The CDR3 region has the DNA TGTGCCAGCAGCTCCCGGACAGGGCCCTACGAGCAGTACTTC. The rearrangement links TRBV9 to TRBJ2-7, with 8 positions matching TRBD1. Losses at the gene ends were 4 bases for V and 2 bases for J; bases not matched to a gene: 5. The germline gives CDR1 SGDLS, CDR2 YYNGEE. The CDR3 contains 14 residues.

This rearrangement joins TRBV4-3 to TRBJ1-5; possibly TRBD1 for D (6 bases). The CDR3 is 15 amino acids. V dropped 0 bases and J dropped 4 bases, with 10 bases sitting between them. Germline V gene data show CDR1 as LGHNA and CDR2 as YSLEER. The CDR3 protein is CASSQEGRGNQPQHF. CDR3 DNA: TGCGCCAGCAGCCAAGAAGGTAGGGGGAATCAGCCCCAGCATTTT.

The rearrangement uses TRBV3-1 (or the pseudogene TRBV3-2) and TRBJ1-1; TRBD1 might be the D (5 bases). V dropped 0 bases and J dropped 2 bases, with 7 bases sitting between them. The CDR3 covers 14 residues. In germline, CDR1 is LGHDT, CDR2 YNNKEL (reference sequence). For the CDR3, the DNA is TGTGCCAGCAGCCAAGAACAGGCCAACACTGAAGCTTTCTTT. Translated, it gives CASSQEQANTEAFF.

The V gene is TRBV27, the J gene TRBJ2-1; D uncertain. Trimming stripped 3 bases from V and 7 bases from J, with 13 bases between. The CDR3 covers 14 residues. CDR1 and CDR2 (germline): MNHEY, SMNVEV (reference sequence). The CDR3 is CASSFLEARNEQFF. For the CDR3, the DNA is TGTGCCAGCAGTTTTTTGGAAGCTAGGAATGAGCAGTTCTTC.

The V and J genes are TRBV14 and TRBJ1-6; D call uncertain. The CDR3 covers 15 residues. Looked up from germline, CDR1 is SGHDN and CDR2 is FVKESK. Trimming removed 1 base from V and 9 bases from J, with 13 bases in between. CDR3 sequence: CASSQGPSTFSPLHF. CDR3 DNA sequence: TGTGCCAGCAGCCAAGGGCCCTCGACTTTTTCACCCCTCCACTTT.

The rearrangement links TRBV6-5 to TRBJ2-5, with no clear D. The V end was cut by 0 bases, the J end by 1 base, with 0 bases between. The CDR3 has 12 residues. Germline V CDR1 and CDR2: MNHEY, SVGAGI. The CDR3 DNA reads TGTGCCAGCAGTTACTCCCAAGAGACCCAGTACTTC. Protein product: CASSYSQETQYF.

The rearrangement joins TRBV3-1 (or the pseudogene TRBV3-2) to TRBJ1-2; D uncertain. The germline V and J ends were trimmed by 6 bases and 6 bases, with 8 bases remaining between them. This CDR3 region has 11 residues. Germline CDR1 is LGHDT and CDR2 is YNNKEL (reference sequence). Here the CDR3 reads CASSQHNGYTF. The CDR3 nucleotides read TGTGCCAGCAGTCAGCACAATGGCTACACCTTC.

This chain links TRBV5-1 with TRBJ2-5, with D possibly matching TRBD1 (6 bases). Per the germline V gene, CDR1 is SGHRS and CDR2 is YFSETQ. The germline V and J ends were trimmed by 0 bases and 5 bases, with 8 bases remaining between them. CDR3 length: 13 amino acids. This CDR3 reads CASSLEGDETQYF. The CDR3 DNA follows: TGCGCCAGCAGCTTGGAGGGGGATGAGACCCAGTACTTC.

The V and J genes are TRBV5-1 and TRBJ2-2; weak D call: TRBD2 (6 bases). Deletions cut 0 bases from V and 4 bases from J, with 7 bases between. The germline CDR1 and CDR2 sequences are SGHRS and YFSETQ. The CDR3 covers 14 residues. The CDR3 reads CASSLEEGTGELFF. Written as DNA, the CDR3 is TGCGCCAGCAGCTTGGAGGAGGGCACCGGGGAGCTGTTTTTT.

This sequence joins TRBV11-3 and TRBJ1-2; 9 positions match TRBD1. The CDR3 covers 12 residues. Trimming removed 4 bases from V and 8 bases from J; junction bases left unmatched: 2. The germline gives CDR1 SGHNT, CDR2 YENEEA. The DNA for the CDR3 is TGTGCCAGCAGCTCCACAGGGGGCGGCTACACCTTC. It codes for CASSSTGGGYTF. The full variable domain, with the rest looked up from reference TRBV11-3 and TRBJ1-2, is EAGVVQSPRYKIIEKKQPVAFWCNPISGHNTLYWYLQNLGQGPELLIRYENEEAVDDSQLPKDRFSAERLKGVDSTLKIQPAELGDSAVYLCASSSTGGGYTFGSGTRLTVV.

V gene TRBV6-1 combines with J gene TRBJ1-2, with 7 bases fitting TRBD1. This CDR3 has 15 amino acids. Germline V CDR1 and CDR2: MNHNS, SASEGT. Unmatched junction bases numbered 2, after V lost 1 base and J lost 0 bases. CDR3 sequence reads: CASSEGDSSNYGYTF. The CDR3 nucleotides read TGTGCCAGCAGTGAAGGGGACAGCTCTAACTATGGCTACACCTTC.

A single count supports this clone. The V call is TRBV20-1, the J call TRBJ2-5; no reliable D call. V lost 1 base, J lost 5 bases, and 5 bases lay in between. The CDR3 is 11 residues long. CDR1 and CDR2 from the germline V gene are DFQATT and SNEGSKA (reference sequence). The CDR3 nucleotides are TGCAGTGCTAGAGTAACGGAGACCCAGTACTTC. Encoded protein: CSARVTETQYF.

The chain joins TRBV18 to TRBJ2-7; D uncertain. CDR3 length equals 14 residues. V was pared by 2 bases and J by 3 bases, with 11 bases between. Germline values: CDR1 KGHSH, CDR2 LQKENI. The CDR3 coding sequence is TGTGCCAGCTCACCAGCGTCCTACGGCTACGAGCAGTACTTC. Amino acids: CASSPASYGYEQYF.

This clone is a singleton in its sample. This chain links TRBV28 with TRBJ2-1; 8 positions agree with TRBD2. CDR1 MDHEN and CDR2 SYDVKM come from the germline V gene. V dropped 6 bases and J dropped 0; count of bases not matched to a gene: 7. The CDR3 is made up of 16 amino acids. The CDR3 coding sequence is TGTGCCAGCAGCACCTTAGCGGGAAGCTCCTACAATGAGCAGTTCTTC. Translating it yields CASSTLAGSSYNEQFF.